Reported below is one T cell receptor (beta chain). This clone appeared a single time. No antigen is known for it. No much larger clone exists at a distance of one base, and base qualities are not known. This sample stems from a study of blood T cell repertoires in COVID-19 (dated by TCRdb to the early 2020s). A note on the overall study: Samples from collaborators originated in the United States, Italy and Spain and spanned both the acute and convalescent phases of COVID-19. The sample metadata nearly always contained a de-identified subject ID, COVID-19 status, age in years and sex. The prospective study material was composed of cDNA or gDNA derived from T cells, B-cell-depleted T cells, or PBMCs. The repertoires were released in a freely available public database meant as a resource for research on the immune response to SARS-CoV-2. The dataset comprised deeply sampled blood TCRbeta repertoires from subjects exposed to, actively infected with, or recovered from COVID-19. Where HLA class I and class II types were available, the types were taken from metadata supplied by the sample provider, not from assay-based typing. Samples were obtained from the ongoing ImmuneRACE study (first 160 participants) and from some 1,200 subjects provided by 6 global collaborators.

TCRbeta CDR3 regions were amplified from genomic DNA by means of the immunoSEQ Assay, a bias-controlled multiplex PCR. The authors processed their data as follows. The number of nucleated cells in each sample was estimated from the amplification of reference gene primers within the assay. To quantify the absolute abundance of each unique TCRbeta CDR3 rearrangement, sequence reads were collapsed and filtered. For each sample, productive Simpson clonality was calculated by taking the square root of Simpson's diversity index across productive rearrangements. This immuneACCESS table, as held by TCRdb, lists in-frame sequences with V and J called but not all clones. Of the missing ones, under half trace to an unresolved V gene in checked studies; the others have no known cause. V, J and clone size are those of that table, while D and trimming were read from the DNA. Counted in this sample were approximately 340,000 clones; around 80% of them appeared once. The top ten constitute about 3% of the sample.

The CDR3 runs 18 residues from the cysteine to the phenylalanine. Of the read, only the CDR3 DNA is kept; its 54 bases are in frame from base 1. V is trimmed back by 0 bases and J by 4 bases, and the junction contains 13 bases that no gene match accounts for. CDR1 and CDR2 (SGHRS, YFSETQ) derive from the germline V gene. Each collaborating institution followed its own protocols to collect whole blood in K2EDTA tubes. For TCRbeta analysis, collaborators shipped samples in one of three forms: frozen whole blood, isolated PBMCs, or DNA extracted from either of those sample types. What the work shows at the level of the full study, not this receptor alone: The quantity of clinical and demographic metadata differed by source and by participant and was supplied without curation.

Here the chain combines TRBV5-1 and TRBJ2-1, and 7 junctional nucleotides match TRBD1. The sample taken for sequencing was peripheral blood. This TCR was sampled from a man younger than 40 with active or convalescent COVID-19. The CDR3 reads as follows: CASSLEPPLAGGYNEQFF. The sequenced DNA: TGCGCCAGCAGCTTGGAACCCCCCCTGGCAGGGGGATACAATGAGCAGTTCTTC.